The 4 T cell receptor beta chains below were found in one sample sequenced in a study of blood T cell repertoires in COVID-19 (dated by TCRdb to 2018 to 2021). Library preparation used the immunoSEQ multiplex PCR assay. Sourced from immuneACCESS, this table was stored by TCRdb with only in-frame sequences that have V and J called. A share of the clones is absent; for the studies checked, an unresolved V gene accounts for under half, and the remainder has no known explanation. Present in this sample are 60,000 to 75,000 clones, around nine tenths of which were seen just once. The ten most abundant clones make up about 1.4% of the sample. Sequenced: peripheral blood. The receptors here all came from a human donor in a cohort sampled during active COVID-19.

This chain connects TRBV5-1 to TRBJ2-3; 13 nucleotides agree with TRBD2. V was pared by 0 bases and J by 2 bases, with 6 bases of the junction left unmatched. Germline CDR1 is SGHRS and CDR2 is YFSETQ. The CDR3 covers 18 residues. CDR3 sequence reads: CASSLAPLAGGNTDTQYF. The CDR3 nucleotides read TGCGCCAGCAGCTTGGCACCACTAGCGGGAGGGAACACAGATACGCAGTATTTT.

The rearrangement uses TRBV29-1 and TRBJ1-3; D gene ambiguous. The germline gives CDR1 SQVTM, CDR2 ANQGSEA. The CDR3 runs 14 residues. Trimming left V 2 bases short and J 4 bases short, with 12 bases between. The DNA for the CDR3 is TGCAGCGTTGAAAAGGCGGGTCCCGGAAACACCATATATTTT. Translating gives CSVEKAGPGNTIYF.

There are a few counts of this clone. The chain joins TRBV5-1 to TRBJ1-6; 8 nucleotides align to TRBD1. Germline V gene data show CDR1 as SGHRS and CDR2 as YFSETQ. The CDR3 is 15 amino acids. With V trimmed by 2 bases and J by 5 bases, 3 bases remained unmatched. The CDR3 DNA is TGCGCCAGCAGCTTCCAGGGGGCAAATAATTCACCCCTCCACTTT. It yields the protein CASSFQGANNSPLHF.

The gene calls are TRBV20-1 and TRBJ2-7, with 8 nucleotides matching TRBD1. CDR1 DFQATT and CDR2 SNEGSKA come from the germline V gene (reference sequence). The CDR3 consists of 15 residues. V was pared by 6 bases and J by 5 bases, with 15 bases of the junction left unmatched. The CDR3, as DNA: TGCAGTGCGAGTACGTGGAGGACAGGGCTGGACGAGCAGTACTTC. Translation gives CSASTWRTGLDEQYF.